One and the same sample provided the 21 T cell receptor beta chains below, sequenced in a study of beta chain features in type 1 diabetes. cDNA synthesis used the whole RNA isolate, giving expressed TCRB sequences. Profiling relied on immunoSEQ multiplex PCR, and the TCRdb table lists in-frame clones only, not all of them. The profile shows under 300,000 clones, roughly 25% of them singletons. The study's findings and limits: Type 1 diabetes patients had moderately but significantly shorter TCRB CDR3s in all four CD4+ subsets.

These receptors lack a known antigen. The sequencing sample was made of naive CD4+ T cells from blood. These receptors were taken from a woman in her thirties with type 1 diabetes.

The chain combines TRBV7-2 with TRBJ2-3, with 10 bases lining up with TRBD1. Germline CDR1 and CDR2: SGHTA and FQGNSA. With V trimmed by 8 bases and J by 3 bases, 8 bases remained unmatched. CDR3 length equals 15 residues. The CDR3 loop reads CASSQTGGWTDTQYF. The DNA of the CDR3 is TGTGCCAGCTCGCAGACAGGGGGCTGGACAGATACGCAGTATTTT.

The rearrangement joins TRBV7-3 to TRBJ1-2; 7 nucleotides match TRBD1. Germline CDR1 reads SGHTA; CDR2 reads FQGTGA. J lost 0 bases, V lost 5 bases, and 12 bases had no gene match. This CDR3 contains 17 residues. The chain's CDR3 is CASSAQPRDSANYGYTF. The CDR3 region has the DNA TGTGCCAGCAGCGCCCAGCCCCGGGACAGCGCTAACTATGGCTACACCTTC.

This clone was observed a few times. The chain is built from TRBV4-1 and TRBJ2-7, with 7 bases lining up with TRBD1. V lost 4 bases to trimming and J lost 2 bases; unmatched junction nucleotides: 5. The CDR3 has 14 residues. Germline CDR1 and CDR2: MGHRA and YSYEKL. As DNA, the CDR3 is TGCGCCAGCAGCCGTCCGGGACAGACCTACGAGCAGTACTTC. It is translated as CASSRPGQTYEQYF.

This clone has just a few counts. The CDR3 here is CAISESTGDGYTF. The CDR3 DNA sequence: TGTGCCATCAGTGAGTCGACAGGGGATGGCTACACCTTC. This rearrangement joins TRBV10-3 to TRBJ1-2; TRBD1 matches at 8 bases. The V gene end was trimmed by 0 bases and the J gene end by 6 bases; junction bases not matched to a gene: 0. Germline V gene lookup returns CDR1 ENHRY and CDR2 SYGVKD. The CDR3 length is 13 residues.

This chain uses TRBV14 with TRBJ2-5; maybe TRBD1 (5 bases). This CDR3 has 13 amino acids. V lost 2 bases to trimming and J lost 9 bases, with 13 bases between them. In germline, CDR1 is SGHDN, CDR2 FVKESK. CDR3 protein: CASSQQGVKAQYF. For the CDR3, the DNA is TGTGCCAGCAGCCAACAAGGGGTCAAGGCCCAGTACTTC.

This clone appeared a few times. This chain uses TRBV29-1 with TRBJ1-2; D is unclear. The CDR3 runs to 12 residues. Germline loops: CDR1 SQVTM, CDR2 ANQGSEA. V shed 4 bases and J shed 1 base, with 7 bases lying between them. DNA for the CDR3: TGCAGCGTTGCCCGGGATAACTATGGCTACACCTTC. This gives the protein CSVARDNYGYTF.

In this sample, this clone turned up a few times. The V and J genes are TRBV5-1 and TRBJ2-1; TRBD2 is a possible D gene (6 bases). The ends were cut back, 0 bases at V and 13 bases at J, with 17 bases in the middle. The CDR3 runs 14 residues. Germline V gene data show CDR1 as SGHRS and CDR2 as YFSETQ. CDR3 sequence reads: CASSLEGDLSLQFF. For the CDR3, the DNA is TGCGCCAGCAGCTTGGAAGGGGACTTATCTCTACAGTTCTTC.

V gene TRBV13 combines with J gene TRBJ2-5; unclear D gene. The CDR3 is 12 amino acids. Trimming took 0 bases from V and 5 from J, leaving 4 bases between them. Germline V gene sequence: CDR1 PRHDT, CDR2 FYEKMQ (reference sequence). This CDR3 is CASSLGLETQYF. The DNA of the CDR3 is TGTGCCAGCAGCTTAGGCCTGGAGACCCAGTACTTC.

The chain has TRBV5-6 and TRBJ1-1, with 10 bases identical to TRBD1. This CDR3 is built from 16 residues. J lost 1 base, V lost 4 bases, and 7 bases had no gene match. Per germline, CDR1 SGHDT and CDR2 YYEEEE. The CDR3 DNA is TGTGCCAGCAGCCATATGACAGGGGGCTGGAACACTGAAGCTTTCTTT. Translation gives CASSHMTGGWNTEAFF.

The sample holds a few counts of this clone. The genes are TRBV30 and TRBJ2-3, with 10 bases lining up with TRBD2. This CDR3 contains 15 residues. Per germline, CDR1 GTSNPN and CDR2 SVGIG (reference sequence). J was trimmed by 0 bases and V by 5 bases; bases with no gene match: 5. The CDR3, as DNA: TGTGCCTGGGGCCGGACTAGCGGTAGCACAGATACGCAGTATTTT. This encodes CAWGRTSGSTDTQYF.

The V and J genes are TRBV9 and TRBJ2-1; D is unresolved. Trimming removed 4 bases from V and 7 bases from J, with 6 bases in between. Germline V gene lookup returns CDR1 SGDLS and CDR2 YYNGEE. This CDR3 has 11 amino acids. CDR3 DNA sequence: TGTGCCAGCAGCCCCGGGAATGAGCAGTTCTTC. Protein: CASSPGNEQFF.

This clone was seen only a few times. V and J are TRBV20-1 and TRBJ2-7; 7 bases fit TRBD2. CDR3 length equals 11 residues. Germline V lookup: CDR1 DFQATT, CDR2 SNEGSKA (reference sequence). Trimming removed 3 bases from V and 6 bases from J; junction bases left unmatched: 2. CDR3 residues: CSASGRIEQYF. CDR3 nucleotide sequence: TGCAGTGCTAGCGGGAGGATCGAGCAGTACTTC.

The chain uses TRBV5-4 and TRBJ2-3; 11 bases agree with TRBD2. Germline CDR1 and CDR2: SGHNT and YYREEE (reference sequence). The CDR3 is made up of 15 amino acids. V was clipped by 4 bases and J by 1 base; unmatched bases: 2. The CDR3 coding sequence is TGTGCCAGCAGCCCGGGACTAGCGGGCACAGATACGCAGTATTTT. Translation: CASSPGLAGTDTQYF. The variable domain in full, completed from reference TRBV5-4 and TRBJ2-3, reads ETGVTQSPTHLIKTRGQQVTLRCSSQSGHNTVSWYQQALGQGPQFIFQYYREEENGRGNFPPRFSGLQFPNYSSELNVNALELDDSALYLCASSPGLAGTDTQYFGPGTRLTVL.

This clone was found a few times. For the CDR3, the DNA is TGCGCCAGCAGCCCGGCCACTAGCGGGATCTACGAGCAGTACTTC. It codes for CASSPATSGIYEQYF. The chain has TRBV5-1 and TRBJ2-7; 10 nucleotides match TRBD2. The CDR3 consists of 15 residues. CDR1 is SGHRS and CDR2 is YFSETQ in the germline V gene. Germline trimming cut 4 bases from V and 3 bases from J; bases unmatched to any gene: 7.

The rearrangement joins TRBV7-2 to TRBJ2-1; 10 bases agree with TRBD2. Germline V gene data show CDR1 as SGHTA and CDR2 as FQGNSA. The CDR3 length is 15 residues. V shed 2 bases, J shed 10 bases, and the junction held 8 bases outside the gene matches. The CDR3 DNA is TGTGCCAGCAGCTTAACCGGACTAGCGGACCAAGAGCAGTTCTTC. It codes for CASSLTGLADQEQFF.

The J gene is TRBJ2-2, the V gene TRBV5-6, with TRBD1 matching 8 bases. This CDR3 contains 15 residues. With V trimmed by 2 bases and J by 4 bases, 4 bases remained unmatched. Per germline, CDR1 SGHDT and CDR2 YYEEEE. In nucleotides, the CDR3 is TGTGCCAGCAGCTTCGGACAGGGCGGCACCGGGGAGCTGTTTTTT. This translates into CASSFGQGGTGELFF.

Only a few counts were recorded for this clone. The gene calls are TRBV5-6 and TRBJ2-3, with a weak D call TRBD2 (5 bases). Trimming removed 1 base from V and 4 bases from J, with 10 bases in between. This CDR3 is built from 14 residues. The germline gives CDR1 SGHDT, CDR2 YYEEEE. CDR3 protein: CASSLSGIADTQYF. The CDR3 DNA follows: TGTGCCAGCAGCTTGTCGGGGATCGCAGATACGCAGTATTTT.

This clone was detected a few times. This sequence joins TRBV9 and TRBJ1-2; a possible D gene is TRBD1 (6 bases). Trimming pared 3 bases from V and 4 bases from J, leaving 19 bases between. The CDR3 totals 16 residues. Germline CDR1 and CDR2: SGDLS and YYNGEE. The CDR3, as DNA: TGTGCCAGCAGCGCAACAGGACAGCCACTACTCTATGGCTACACCTTC. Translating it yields CASSATGQPLLYGYTF.

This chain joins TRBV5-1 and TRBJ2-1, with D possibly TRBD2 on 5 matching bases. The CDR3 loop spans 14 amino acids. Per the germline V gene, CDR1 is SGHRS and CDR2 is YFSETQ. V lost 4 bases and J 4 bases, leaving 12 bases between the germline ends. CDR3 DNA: TGCGCCAGCAGCCTTTCTGGAGGTTACAATGAGCAGTTCTTC. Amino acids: CASSLSGGYNEQFF.

As DNA, the CDR3 is TGTGCCAGCAGCGGAGACAGGCTAAACACTGAAGCTTTCTTT. This encodes CASSGDRLNTEAFF. V and J are TRBV9 and TRBJ1-1; the D gene is possibly TRBD1 (6 bases). The germline V and J ends were trimmed by 3 bases and 2 bases, with 11 bases remaining between them. The germline CDR1 and CDR2 sequences are SGDLS and YYNGEE. This CDR3 region has 14 residues.

As DNA, the CDR3 is TGTGCCAGTAGTCAACTAGCGGGACCATACGAGCAGTACTTC. This encodes CASSQLAGPYEQYF. The chain uses TRBV19 and TRBJ2-7, with 10 bases that match TRBD2. The germline V gene has CDR1 LNHDA and CDR2 SQIVND (reference sequence). The CDR3 contains 14 residues. Trimming removed 5 bases from V and 4 bases from J; junction bases left unmatched: 5.